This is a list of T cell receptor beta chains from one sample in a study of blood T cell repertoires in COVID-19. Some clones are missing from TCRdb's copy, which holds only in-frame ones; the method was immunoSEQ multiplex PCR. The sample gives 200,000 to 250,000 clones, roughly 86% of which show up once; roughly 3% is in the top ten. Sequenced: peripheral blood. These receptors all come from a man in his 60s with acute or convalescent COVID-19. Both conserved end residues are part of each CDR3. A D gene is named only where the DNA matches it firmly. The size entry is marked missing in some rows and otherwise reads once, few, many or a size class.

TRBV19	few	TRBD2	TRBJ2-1	CASKSSGGASYNEQFF	TGTGCCAGTAAATCGAGCGGGGGGGCCTCCTACAATGAGCAGTTCTTC
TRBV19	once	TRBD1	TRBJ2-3	CASKGTGGYVSDTQYF	TGTGCCAGTAAGGGGACAGGGGGCTACGTTTCAGATACGCAGTATTTT
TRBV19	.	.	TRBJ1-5	CASSIDTGSVGGNQPQHF	TGTGCCAGTAGTATAGATACGGGCAGCGTAGGGGGCAATCAGCCCCAGCATTTT
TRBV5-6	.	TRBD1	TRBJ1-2	CASRHTPGQGALWDGYTF	TGTGCCAGCAGACACACCCCGGGACAGGGGGCCCTTTGGGATGGCTACACCTTC
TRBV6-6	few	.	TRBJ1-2	CASSLQGPNYGYTF	TGTGCCAGCAGCCTCCAGGGGCCCAACTATGGCTACACCTTC
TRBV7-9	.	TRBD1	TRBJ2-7	CASSIQGVEQYF	TGTGCCAGCAGCATACAGGGGGTCGAGCAGTACTTC
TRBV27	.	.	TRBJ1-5	CASSGQKPYQPQHF	TGTGCCAGCTCCGGACAGAAGCCTTATCAGCCCCAGCATTTT
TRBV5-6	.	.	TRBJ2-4	CASSLRALQNIQYF	TGTGCCAGCAGCTTGCGAGCACTCCAAAACATTCAGTACTTC
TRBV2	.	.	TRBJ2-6	CASSEGVRGTGANVLTF	TGTGCCAGCAGTGAAGGCGTTCGGGGAACTGGGGCCAACGTCCTGACTTTC
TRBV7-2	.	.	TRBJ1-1	CASSLTGFVTEAFF	TGTGCCAGCAGCTTAACAGGGTTTGTCACTGAAGCTTTCTTT
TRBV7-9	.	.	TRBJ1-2	CASSLGVVDSKF	TGTGCCAGCAGCTTAGGGGTTGTGGACAGTAAATTC
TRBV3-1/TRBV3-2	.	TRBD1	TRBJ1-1	CASSPVGGAGAFF	TGTGCCAGCAGCCCAGTAGGGGGCGCCGGAGCTTTCTTT